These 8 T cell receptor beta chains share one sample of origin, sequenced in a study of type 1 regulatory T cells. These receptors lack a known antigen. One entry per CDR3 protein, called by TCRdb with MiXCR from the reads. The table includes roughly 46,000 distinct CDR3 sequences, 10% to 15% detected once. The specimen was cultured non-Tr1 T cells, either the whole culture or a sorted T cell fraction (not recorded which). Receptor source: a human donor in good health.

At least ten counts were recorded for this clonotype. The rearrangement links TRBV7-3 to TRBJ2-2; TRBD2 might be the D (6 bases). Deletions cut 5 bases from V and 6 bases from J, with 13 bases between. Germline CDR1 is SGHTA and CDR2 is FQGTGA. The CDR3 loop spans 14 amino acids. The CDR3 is CASSGHSGAGELFF. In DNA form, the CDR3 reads TGTGCCAGCAGCGGACATAGCGGTGCCGGGGAGCTGTTTTTT.

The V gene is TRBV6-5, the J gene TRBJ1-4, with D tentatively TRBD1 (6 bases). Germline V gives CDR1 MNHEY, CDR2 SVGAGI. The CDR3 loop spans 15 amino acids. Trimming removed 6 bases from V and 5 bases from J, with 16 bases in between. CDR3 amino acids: CASSPLQGHNEKLFF. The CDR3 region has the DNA TGTGCCAGCAGCCCCCTCCAGGGGCACAATGAAAAACTGTTTTTT.

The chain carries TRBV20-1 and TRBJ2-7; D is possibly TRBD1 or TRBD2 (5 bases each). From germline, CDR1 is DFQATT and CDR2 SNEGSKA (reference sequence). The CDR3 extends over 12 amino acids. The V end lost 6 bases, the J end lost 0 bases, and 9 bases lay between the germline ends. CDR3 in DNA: TGCAGTGCCCGGGACCACTCCTACGAGCAGTACTTC. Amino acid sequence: CSARDHSYEQYF.

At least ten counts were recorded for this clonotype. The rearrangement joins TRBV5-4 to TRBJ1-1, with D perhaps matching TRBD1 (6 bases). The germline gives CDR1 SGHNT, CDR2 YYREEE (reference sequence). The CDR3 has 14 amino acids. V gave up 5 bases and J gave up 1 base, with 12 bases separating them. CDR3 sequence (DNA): TGTGCCAGCAGAAAACAGGGCCCGAACACTGAAGCTTTCTTT. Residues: CASRKQGPNTEAFF.

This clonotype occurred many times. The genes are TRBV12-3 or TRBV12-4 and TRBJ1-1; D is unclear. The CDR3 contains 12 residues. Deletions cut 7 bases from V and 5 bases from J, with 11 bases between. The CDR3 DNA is TGTGCCAGCAACTCAATTGGTACTGAAGCTTTCTTT. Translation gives CASNSIGTEAFF.

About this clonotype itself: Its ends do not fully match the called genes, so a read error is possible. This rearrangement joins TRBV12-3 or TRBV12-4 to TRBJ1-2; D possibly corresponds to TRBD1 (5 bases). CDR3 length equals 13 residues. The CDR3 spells CAGSPGTVGGYTF. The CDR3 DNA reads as TGTGCCGGCAGCCCAGGGACGGTGGGGGGCTACACCTTC.

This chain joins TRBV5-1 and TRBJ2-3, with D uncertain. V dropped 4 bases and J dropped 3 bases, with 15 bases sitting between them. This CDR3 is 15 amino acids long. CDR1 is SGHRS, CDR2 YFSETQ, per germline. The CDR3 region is CASSPGSFGTDTQYF. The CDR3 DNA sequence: TGCGCCAGCAGCCCCGGGTCTTTCGGGACAGATACGCAGTATTTT.

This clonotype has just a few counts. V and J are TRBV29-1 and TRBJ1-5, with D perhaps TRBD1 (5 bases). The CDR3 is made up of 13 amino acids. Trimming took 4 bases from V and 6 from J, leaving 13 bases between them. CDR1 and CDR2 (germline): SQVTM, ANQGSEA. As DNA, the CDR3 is TGCAGCGTTGCAGTCGGGGCGGGTCAGCCCCAGCATTTT. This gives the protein CSVAVGAGQPQHF.